This T cell receptor beta chain was sequenced during a study of T cell changes during pregnancy in multiple sclerosis. The V and J ends lost 0 bases and 1 base, in that order; junction bases with no gene match: 8. This CDR3 comprises 18 residues. Germline-derived CDR1 and CDR2 are SNHLY and FYNNEI. The protocol was immunoSEQ multiplex PCR, while the TCRdb copy is restricted to in-frame clones and leaves out a portion. The data show tens of thousands of clones, about 93% seen once. The TCR originated in a female donor with multiple sclerosis, enrolled in a pregnancy study. The specimen was CD4+ T cells from peripheral blood mononuclear cells, collected in the third trimester of pregnancy. This chain connects TRBV2 to TRBJ1-5; 8 bases fit TRBD1. The CDR3 reads CASSEALTGVLSNQPQHF. CDR3 nucleotides: TGTGCCAGCAGTGAAGCGCTGACAGGGGTCTTAAGCAATCAGCCCCAGCATTTT.